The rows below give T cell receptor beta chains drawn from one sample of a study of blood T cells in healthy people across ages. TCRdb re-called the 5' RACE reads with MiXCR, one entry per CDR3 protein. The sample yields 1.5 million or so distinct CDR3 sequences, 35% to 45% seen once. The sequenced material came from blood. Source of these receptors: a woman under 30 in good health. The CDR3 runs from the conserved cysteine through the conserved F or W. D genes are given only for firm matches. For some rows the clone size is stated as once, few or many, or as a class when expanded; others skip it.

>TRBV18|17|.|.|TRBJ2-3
TGTGCCAGCTCACCACTCGAGTTGTCGTCGGGCACAGATACGCAGTATTTT
CASSPLELSSGTDTQYF
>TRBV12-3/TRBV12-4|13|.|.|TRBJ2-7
TGTGCCAGCAGGCCCGGACGAGTCTACGAGCAGTACTTC
CASRPGRVYEQYF
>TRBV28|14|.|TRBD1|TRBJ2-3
TGTGCCAGCAGGAACAGGGGGCGACTAGATACGCAGTATTTT
CASRNRGRLDTQYF
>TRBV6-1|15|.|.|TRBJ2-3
TGTGCCAGCGGGAGGGACAGGTTCTCCACAGATACGCAGTATTTT
CASGRDRFSTDTQYF
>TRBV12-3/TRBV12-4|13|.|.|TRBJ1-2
TGTGCCAGCAGTTCAGGGAATAACTATGGCTACACCTTC
CASSSGNNYGYTF
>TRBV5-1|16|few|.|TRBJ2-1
TGCGCCAGCAGCTTGGAGGCAGGACCTTCCTACAATGAGCAGTTCTTC
CASSLEAGPSYNEQFF
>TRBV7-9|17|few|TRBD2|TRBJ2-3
TGTGCCAGCAGCAAATTCCCCGGGACTAGAAGCACAGATACGCAGTATTTT
CASSKFPGTRSTDTQYF
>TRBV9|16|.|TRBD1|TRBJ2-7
TGTGCCAGCAGCGTAGCCGGGACAGCAACCTACAATGAGCAGTACTTC
CASSVAGTATYNEQYF
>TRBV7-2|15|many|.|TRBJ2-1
TGTGCCAGCAGCTTAGACTGGAGCTCCTACAATGAGCAGTTCTTC
CASSLDWSSYNEQFF
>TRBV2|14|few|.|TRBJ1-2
TGTGCCAGCAGCCAGACGCAGGGCGGAGGTGGCTACACCTTC
CASSQTQGGGGYTF
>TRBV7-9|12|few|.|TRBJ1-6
TGTGCCAGCAGATTGGATAATTCACCCCTCCACTTT
CASRLDNSPLHF
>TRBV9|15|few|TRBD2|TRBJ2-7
TGTGCCAGCAGCGAAGGACTAGCGGGGGCCGACGAGCAGTACTTC
CASSEGLAGADEQYF
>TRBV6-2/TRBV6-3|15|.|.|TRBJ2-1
TGTGCCAGCAGTTACGGCGGGACCGCACAGACTGAGCAGTTCTTC
CASSYGGTAQTEQFF
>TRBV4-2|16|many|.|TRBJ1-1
TGTGCCAGCAGCCAAGATCGCGACCAATTGAACACTGAAGCTTTCTTT
CASSQDRDQLNTEAFF
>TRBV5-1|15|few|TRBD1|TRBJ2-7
TGCGCCAGCAGCCGATGGACAGGATCATACGACGAGCAGTACTTC
CASSRWTGSYDEQYF
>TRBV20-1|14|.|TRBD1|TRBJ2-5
TGCAGTGCTGGAAGGACAGGGGGCGTAAAGACCCAGTACTTC
CSAGRTGGVKTQYF
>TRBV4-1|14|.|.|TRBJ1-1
TGCGCCGGCAGCCAAGATGAGGGACGGATTGAAGCTTTCTTT
CAGSQDEGRIEAFF
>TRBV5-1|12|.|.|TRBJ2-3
TGCGCCAGCCAAAAGCACACAGATACGCAGTATTTT
CASQKHTDTQYF
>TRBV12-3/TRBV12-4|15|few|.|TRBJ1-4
TGTGCCAGCAGTGCAACAGGGATCGGGAATGAAAAACTGTTTTTT
CASSATGIGNEKLFF
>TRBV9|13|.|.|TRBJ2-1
TGTGCCAGCAGTACGGGACCCGACAATGAGCAGTTCTTC
CASSTGPDNEQFF
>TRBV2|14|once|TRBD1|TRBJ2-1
TGTGCCGGCGGGACAGGCCCGTCCTACAATGAGCAGTTCTTC
CAGGTGPSYNEQFF
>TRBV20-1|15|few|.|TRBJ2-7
TGCAGTGCTAGAGGTTGGGGGCGGAAGCCCTACGAGCAGTACTTC
CSARGWGRKPYEQYF
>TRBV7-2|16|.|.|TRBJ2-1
TGTGCCAGCAGCCCAGAGCTCAGCTCCTCCTACAATGAGCAGTTCTTC
CASSPELSSSYNEQFF
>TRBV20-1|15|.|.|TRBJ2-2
TGCAGTGCTATCCGGACCGGAAGGAACACCGGGGAGCTGTTTTTT
CSAIRTGRNTGELFF
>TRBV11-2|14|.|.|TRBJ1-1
TGTGCCAGCAGCTTCTCAGGGTATTACACTGAAGCTTTCTTT
CASSFSGYYTEAFF
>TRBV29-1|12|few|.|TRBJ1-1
TGCACCGTAGGGGCTCCCTTTACTGAAGCTTTCTTT
CTVGAPFTEAFF
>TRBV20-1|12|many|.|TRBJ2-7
TGCAGTGCCCAAACTAGACGGTACGAGCAGTACTTC
CSAQTRRYEQYF
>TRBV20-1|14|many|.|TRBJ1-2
TGCAGTGCTAGAAGGGGGAGGGGAATCGATGGCTACACCTTC
CSARRGRGIDGYTF
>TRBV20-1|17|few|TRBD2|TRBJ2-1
TGCAGTGCTAGAGTCCGAGGGGTGGCGGGGGTAGGAAATGAGCAGTTCTTC
CSARVRGVAGVGNEQFF
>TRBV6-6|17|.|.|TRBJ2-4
TGTGCCAGCAGTTACACCCCGGGCGCGGGTACCCCTAGTGAGCAGTACTTC
CASSYTPGAGTPSEQYF
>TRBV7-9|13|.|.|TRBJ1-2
TGTGCCAGCAGCCGACCTGGAATCTATGGCTACACCTTC
CASSRPGIYGYTF
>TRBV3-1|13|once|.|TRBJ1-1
TGTGTCAGCACAGGACAGATCAACACTGAAGCTTTCTTT
CVSTGQINTEAFF
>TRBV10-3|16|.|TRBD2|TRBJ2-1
TGTGCCATCAGTGACAGACTAGCGGGGGCCTTGAATGAGCAGTTCTTC
CAISDRLAGALNEQFF
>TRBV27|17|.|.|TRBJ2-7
TGTGCCAGCAGTTCAAGGACAGACCACAGGCGGGGGTACGAGCAGTACTTC
CASSSRTDHRRGYEQYF
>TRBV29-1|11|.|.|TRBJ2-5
TGCAGCGTTGAAGGGTGGAAGACCCAGTACTTC
CSVEGWKTQYF
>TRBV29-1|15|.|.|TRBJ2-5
TGCAGCATTCAGGATTCGACAGGGTCAAGGGGGGAGCAGTACTTC
CSIQDSTGSRGEQYF
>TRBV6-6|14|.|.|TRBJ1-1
TGTGCCAGCGGCAACCAGGGGATAAACACTGAAGCTTTCTTT
CASGNQGINTEAFF
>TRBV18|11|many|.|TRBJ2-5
TGTGCCAGCAGCCCAGGAGAGACCCAGTACTTC
CASSPGETQYF
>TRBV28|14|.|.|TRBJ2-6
TGCGCCAGCGCCCGGAGCTCTGGGGCCAACGTCCTGACTTTC
CASARSSGANVLTF
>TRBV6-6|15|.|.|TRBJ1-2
TGTGCCAGCAAACGAGGGGACGGTGACTCCTATGGCTACACCTTC
CASKRGDGDSYGYTF
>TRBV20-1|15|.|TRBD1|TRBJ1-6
TGCAGTGCTATTACAGGGGGAAGGGATAATTCACCCCTCCACTTT
CSAITGGRDNSPLHF
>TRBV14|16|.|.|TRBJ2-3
TGTGCCAGCAGCCAAGTCGGCGACAAAAACACAGGTACGCAGTATTTT
CASSQVGDKNTGTQYF
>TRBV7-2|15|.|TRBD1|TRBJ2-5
TGTGCCAGCAGCCTACCAGGGACAGGTTGGGAGACCCAGTACTTC
CASSLPGTGWETQYF
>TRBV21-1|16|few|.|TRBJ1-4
TGTGCCAGCAGGAAATTAGCCAGGGCAGATTTCGAAAAACTGTTTTTT
CASRKLARADFEKLFF
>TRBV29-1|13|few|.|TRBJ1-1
TGCAGCGTTGAGGGTTTAAGTAAAACTGAAGCTTTCTTT
CSVEGLSKTEAFF
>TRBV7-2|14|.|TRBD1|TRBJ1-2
TGTGCCAGCAGCGACAGGGGGCGCTTGTATGGCTACACCTTC
CASSDRGRLYGYTF
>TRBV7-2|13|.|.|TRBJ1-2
TGTGCCAGCAGCTTACAGGGATCGAGTAGCTACACCTTC
CASSLQGSSSYTF
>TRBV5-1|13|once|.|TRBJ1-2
TGCGCCAGCAGCGCGATGACAAGCTATGGCTACACCTTC
CASSAMTSYGYTF
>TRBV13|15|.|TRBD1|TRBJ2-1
TGTGCCAGCAGCCAAACGGGACAGGGTTACAATGAGCAGTTCTTC
CASSQTGQGYNEQFF
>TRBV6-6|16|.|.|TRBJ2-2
TGTGCCAGCACCCACACTTGGGGCGAGAACACCGGGGAGCTGTTTTTT
CASTHTWGENTGELFF
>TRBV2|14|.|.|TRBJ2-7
TGTGCCAGCAGTGAAACAGGTCAGGCCTACGAGCAGTACTTC
CASSETGQAYEQYF
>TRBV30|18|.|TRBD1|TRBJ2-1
TGTGCCTGGAGGGGAGGGACAGGGGGACAAGGCTCCTACAATGAGCAGTTCTTC
CAWRGGTGGQGSYNEQFF
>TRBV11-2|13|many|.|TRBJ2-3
TGTGCCAGCAGCTTAAATGCGGCAGATACGCAGTATTTT
CASSLNAADTQYF
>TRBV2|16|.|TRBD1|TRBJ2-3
TGTGCCAGCAGTGGGGGGACAGGGGGCCCCACAGATACGCAGTATTTT
CASSGGTGGPTDTQYF
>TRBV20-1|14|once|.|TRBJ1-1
TGCAGTGCTAGAGTAAGGGACATGAACACTGAAGCTTTCTTT
CSARVRDMNTEAFF
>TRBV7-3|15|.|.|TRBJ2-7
TGTGCCAGCAGCTTACTGGACAGCTCCTACAATGAGCAGTACTTC
CASSLLDSSYNEQYF
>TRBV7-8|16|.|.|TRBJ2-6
TGTGCCAGCAGCTTCCACACATCTTCTGGGGCCAACGTCCTGACTTTC
CASSFHTSSGANVLTF
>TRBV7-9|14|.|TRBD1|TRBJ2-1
TGTGCCAGCAGCTTATCTGGGACAGTCAATGAGCAGTTCTTC
CASSLSGTVNEQFF
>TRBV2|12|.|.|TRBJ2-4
TGTGCCAGCACGGGAACAGGGAACATTCAGTACTTC
CASTGTGNIQYF